A selection of T cell receptor beta chains follows, all from one sample in a study of T-cell reconstitution after alpha-beta-depleted transplantation in children. TCRdb ran MiXCR on the PCR reads and lists one entry per CDR3 protein. The sample comprises about 370,000 distinct CDR3 sequences, around 20% of which are singletons, and around 4% rests with the top ten. Here the sequenced sample was PBMCs from the stem cell graft donor, taken from the stem cell graft. The receptor source for this set is a human donor who donated a stem cell graft to a child with acute myeloid leukemia. CDR3s include the opening cysteine and the closing phenylalanine or tryptophan. D genes are given only for firm matches. The size field is filled for only some rows; it gives once, few, many or a size class.

abundance,j_gene,d_gene,v_gene,CDR3nt,CDR3aa
many,TRBJ2-1,TRBD2,TRBV20-1,TGCAGTGCTAGATACGCGGGACTAGAATCCCATGAGCAGTTCTTC,CSARYAGLESHEQFF
.,TRBJ2-2,TRBD1,TRBV20-1,TGCAGTGCTCAGACAGGGCGGAACACCGGGGAGCTGTTTTTT,CSAQTGRNTGELFF
many,TRBJ2-5,TRBD2,TRBV20-1,TGCAGTGCCCTAGCCCCGCGGGAGGGCCTTGAGACCCAGTACTTC,CSALAPREGLETQYF
few,TRBJ2-2,.,TRBV20-1,TGCAGTGCTAGAGGTCCCTCTACCCGGGTCATAGACACCGGGGAGCTGTTTTTT,CSARGPSTRVIDTGELFF
few,TRBJ2-5,TRBD2,TRBV28,TGTGCCAGCAGTTCCCCCTCTGGACTAGCGGGAACAAAAGAGACCCAGTACTTC,CASSSPSGLAGTKETQYF
many,TRBJ2-5,.,TRBV20-1,TGCAGTGCTAGAGCAGGCCTACTACAAGAGACCCAGTACTTC,CSARAGLLQETQYF
.,TRBJ2-1,TRBD2,TRBV12-3/TRBV12-4,TGTGCCAGCAGTTTAGGGGGTAGCGGGACTTATGAGCAGTTCTTC,CASSLGGSGTYEQFF
few,TRBJ2-7,.,TRBV12-3/TRBV12-4,TGTGCCAGCAGTTTAGACCAAGTTCTCGACGAGCAGTACTTC,CASSLDQVLDEQYF
few,TRBJ2-1,TRBD2,TRBV3-1,TGTGCCAGCAGAAGGACTAGCGGGAGAGATGAGCAGTTCTTC,CASRRTSGRDEQFF
few,TRBJ2-1,TRBD1,TRBV2,TGTGCCAGCAGGGCCGGGACAGCCAATGAGCAGTTCTTC,CASRAGTANEQFF
many,TRBJ1-1,.,TRBV20-1,TGCAGTGCTATGATGGTGAACACTGAAGCTTTCTTT,CSAMMVNTEAFF
many,TRBJ2-7,TRBD1,TRBV7-3,TGTGCCAGCAGCGTAGGACAGGGGTTGTACGAGCAGTACTTC,CASSVGQGLYEQYF
many,TRBJ2-1,TRBD1,TRBV6-6,TGTGCCAGCAGTTCCGGGGACAGAAATGAGCAGTTCTTC,CASSSGDRNEQFF
.,TRBJ2-7,.,TRBV29-1,TGCAGCGTTGAAGAAGGGAGTTTCTACGAGCAGTACTTC,CSVEEGSFYEQYF
.,TRBJ2-7,.,TRBV29-1,TGCAGCGTTCAATCAGGGGAAACCTACGAGCAGTACTTC,CSVQSGETYEQYF
many,TRBJ2-5,.,TRBV20-1,TGCAGTGCTCAAGCCAGGGGAGAGACCCAGTACTTC,CSAQARGETQYF
.,TRBJ2-7,.,TRBV29-1,TGCAGCGTTGACGCCGGGTCAGAACCCTCCTACGAGCAGTACTTC,CSVDAGSEPSYEQYF
.,TRBJ2-2,TRBD2,TRBV12-3/TRBV12-4,TGTGCCAGCGGGACTAGAGTCACCGGGGAGCTGTTTTTT,CASGTRVTGELFF
.,TRBJ2-7,.,TRBV6-5,TGTGCCAGCAATTCCAATCCGGGCTCCTACGAGCAGTACTTC,CASNSNPGSYEQYF
few,TRBJ1-5,.,TRBV12-3/TRBV12-4,TGTGCCAGCAGCCGGGGCGAGAGCAATCAGCCCCAGCATTTT,CASSRGESNQPQHF
.,TRBJ2-2,.,TRBV10-2,TGCGCCAGCAGGAGCGACACCGGGGAGCTGTTTTTT,CASRSDTGELFF
.,TRBJ1-2,.,TRBV7-9,TGTGCCAGCAGCCCTGGGCGTTTAGGCTATGGCTACACCTTC,CASSPGRLGYGYTF
few,TRBJ2-1,.,TRBV4-1,TGCGCCAGCAGCCAAGATCGACGGGGGCAGACCTTC,CASSQDRRGQTF
few,TRBJ2-7,TRBD2,TRBV27,TGTGCCAGCAGTTTGGAGGGACTAGGGAACTACGAGCAGTACTTC,CASSLEGLGNYEQYF
many,TRBJ2-1,.,TRBV29-1,TGCAGCGTTGAAAAGGGTCACAATGAGCAGTTCTTC,CSVEKGHNEQFF
.,TRBJ1-4,.,TRBV27,TGTGCCAGCAGCAACACAGGAGAAAATGAAAAACTGTTTTTT,CASSNTGENEKLFF
.,TRBJ2-7,.,TRBV29-1,TGCAGCGTGTCCTTGGACAGCTACGAGCAGTACTTC,CSVSLDSYEQYF
.,TRBJ2-7,TRBD1,TRBV4-2,TGTGCCAGCAGCCAAGCCAGGGGACAGGGCTCCGAGCAGTACTTC,CASSQARGQGSEQYF
.,TRBJ2-2,.,TRBV5-1,TGCGCCAGCAGCCCCCGTTCAGATCCCGGGGAGCTGTTTTTT,CASSPRSDPGELFF
many,TRBJ2-7,TRBD2,TRBV20-1,TGCAGTGCTTATAGCGGGAGGGCCCTCGAGCAGTACTTC,CSAYSGRALEQYF
few,TRBJ2-7,.,TRBV28,TGTGCCAGCACGGTTGGAGGGTCTGACGAGCAGTACTTC,CASTVGGSDEQYF